One and the same sample provided the 6 T cell receptor beta chains below, sequenced in a study of T cells in Graves' hyperthyroidism and ophthalmopathy. Amplified TCR beta CDR3 regions derived from RNA transcripts. HTBI primers were the set used in a first-round RT-PCR of the TCR CDR3. MiXCR, applied by TCRdb to the multiplex PCR reads, yields one record per CDR3 protein. The repertoire holds about 180,000 distinct CDR3 sequences, about 17% seen once, with around 29% in the top ten. The sequencing sample was made of blood. The receptors were gathered from a woman in her 50s with Graves' hyperthyroidism.

In this sample, this clonotype turned up many times. This chain connects TRBV12-3 or TRBV12-4 to TRBJ2-3, with 8 bases aligning to TRBD1. V was clipped by 6 bases and J by 0 bases; unmatched bases: 8. This CDR3 has 16 residues. The CDR3 protein is CASSRQGATSTDTQYF. DNA for the CDR3: TGTGCCAGCAGCCGCCAGGGGGCAACTAGCACAGATACGCAGTATTTT.

The V and J genes are TRBV19 and TRBJ1-1; 7 nucleotides align to TRBD1. This CDR3 spans 16 amino acids. Per the germline V gene, CDR1 is LNHDA and CDR2 is SQIVND (reference sequence). J was trimmed by 3 bases and V by 6 bases; bases with no gene match: 13. DNA of the CDR3: TGTGCCAGTAGGGAACTCACAGGGGCGAGGTACACTGAAGCTTTCTTT. Its translation is CASRELTGARYTEAFF. Full variable domain (remainder filled in from reference TRBV19 and TRBJ1-1): DGGITQSPKYLFRKEGQNVTLSCEQNLNHDAMYWYRQDPGQGLRLIYYSQIVNDFQKGDIAEGYSVSREKKESFPLTVTSAQKNPTAFYLCASRELTGARYTEAFFGQGTRLTVV.

This clonotype has at least ten counts. This sequence joins TRBV12-3 or TRBV12-4 and TRBJ1-5; a weak D match, TRBD1 (5 bases). This CDR3 region has 14 residues. Trimming took off 6 bases at V and 10 bases at J, with 19 bases between the two ends. CDR3 sequence: CASSPFTGQSPQHF. DNA of the CDR3: TGTGCCAGCAGCCCGTTTACAGGTCAATCCCCCCAGCATTTT.

This clonotype was seen at least ten times. The chain links TRBV10-3 to TRBJ2-7; 9 bases are a match to TRBD1. Germline values: CDR1 ENHRY, CDR2 SYGVKD. This CDR3 has 14 residues. The trim removed 2 bases at V and 7 bases at J, leaving 6 bases unmatched. The CDR3 loop is CAISELTGGREQYF. CDR3 nucleotide sequence: TGTGCCATCAGTGAGCTGACAGGGGGGCGGGAGCAGTACTTC.

This clonotype was seen many times. This chain connects TRBV19 to TRBJ2-1; D is tentatively TRBD1 or TRBD2 (6 bases each). This CDR3 region has 14 residues. The V end lost 5 bases, the J end lost 2 bases, and 10 bases lay between the germline ends. Germline lookup yields CDR1 LNHDA and CDR2 SQIVND (reference sequence). CDR3 sequence reads: CASSFRGPYNEQFF. The CDR3 DNA reads TGTGCCAGTAGTTTCCGGGGGCCCTACAATGAGCAGTTCTTC. The complete variable domain, with remaining parts taken from reference TRBV19 and TRBJ2-1, reads DGGITQSPKYLFRKEGQNVTLSCEQNLNHDAMYWYRQDPGQGLRLIYYSQIVNDFQKGDIAEGYSVSREKKESFPLTVTSAQKNPTAFYLCASSFRGPYNEQFFGPGTRLTVL.

This clonotype has a handful of counts. A much larger clone lies one base from this, so it may be a read error. This chain joins TRBV12-3 or TRBV12-4 and TRBJ1-3; D gene uncertain. V was clipped by 3 bases and J by 1 base, with 10 bases between them. This CDR3 comprises 15 residues. The CDR3 DNA sequence: TGTGCCAGCAGTTTTGTTCCGGCATCTGGAAACACCATATATTTT. This encodes CASSFVPASGNTIYF.